This TCR beta chain was obtained from a study of tumor-infiltrating lymphocytes in primary liver carcinoma. Study-wide results and caveats: Tumor-adjacent and tumor-blood pairs shared less of their repertoires than tumor region pairs shared. Tumor top-250-clone fraction significantly exceeded that of blood (p = 0.039).

Researchers generated TCR beta cDNA from 500 to 600 ng of total RNA, relying on a constant-region primer. The TCR beta library was amplified through three nested multiplex PCR rounds in a modified ARM-PCR procedure. It was with TRBV1-TRBV30 forward primers and a C-beta reverse primer that the first two PCR rounds were run, at roughly 9 cycles each. MiXCR was run by TCRdb on the multiplex PCR reads, yielding one entry per CDR3 protein. The sample lists approximately 330,000 distinct CDR3 sequences; approximately 64% were seen once. Germline DNA was extracted alongside blood RNA, which was obtained from unsorted whole blood. This clonotype has only a few counts. Its matching antigen is unknown. This CDR3 contains 18 residues. From germline, CDR1 is SGHDN and CDR2 FVKESK. Deletions cut 0 bases from V and 0 bases from J, with 17 bases between.

The rearrangement links TRBV14 to TRBJ1-1, with a tentative D call TRBD1 (6 bases). This TCR was recovered from a man in his forties or fifties with primary liver carcinoma and hepatitis B virus infection. The sequencing input was peripheral blood. Here the CDR3 reads CASSQDSRGRVMNTEAFF. DNA of the CDR3: TGTGCCAGCAGCCAAGATTCCAGGGGAAGGGTCATGAACACTGAAGCTTTCTTT.